This T cell receptor beta chain was documented in a study of tumor-infiltrating lymphocytes in oesophageal squamous cell carcinoma. TCRdb re-called the PCR reads with MiXCR, one entry per CDR3 protein. The sample holds under 15,000 distinct CDR3 sequences, about 60% seen once. The CDR3 is made up of 13 amino acids. Trimming removed 5 bases at V and 4 bases at J, with 11 bases between. The germline gives CDR1 SGHTA, CDR2 FQGTGA. The chain is built from TRBV7-3 and TRBJ1-1, with D unclear. Source material: esophageal tumor tissue. This clonotype was obtained from a female donor with esophageal squamous cell carcinoma. CDR3 coding DNA: TGTGCCAGCAGCATTACAGAGGGCACTGAAGCTTTCTTT. It codes for CASSITEGTEAFF.